These 24 T cell receptor beta chains came from one sample sequenced in a study of cytomegalovirus exposure and HLA in healthy donors. Vbeta (60) and Jbeta (13) primers were used in the PCR. The assay was immunoSEQ multiplex PCR, and TCRdb's table has in-frame clones only and misses some. In total, the table holds some 120,000 clones. The source material was PBMCs. The receptors come from a man in his forties in good health and CMV-seropositive.

J is TRBJ2-5 and V is TRBV30, with TRBD1 matching 10 bases. Trimming removed 5 bases from V and 5 bases from J; junction bases left unmatched: 5. The CDR3 spans 13 residues. Germline V CDR1 and CDR2: GTSNPN, SVGIG (reference sequence). The CDR3 nucleotides read TGTGCCTGGCGACAGGGGGCGGGGGAGACCCAGTACTTC. Its protein is CAWRQGAGETQYF. Looking up the rest from reference TRBV30 and TRBJ2-5 gives the full variable domain: SQTIHQWPATLVQPVGSPLSLECTVEGTSNPNLYWYRQAAGRGLQLLFYSVGIGQISSEVPQNLSASRPQDRQFILSSKKLLLSDSGFYLCAWRQGAGETQYFGPGTRLLVL.

The V call is TRBV7-8, the J call TRBJ1-5, with 10 bases lining up with TRBD1. The V and J ends lost 5 bases and 5 bases, in that order; junction bases with no gene match: 9. Germline values: CDR1 SGHVS, CDR2 FQNEAQ. The CDR3 contains 16 residues. In nucleotides, the CDR3 is TGTGCCAGCAGCCAGGGCCGGGACAGGGGTTATCAGCCCCAGCATTTT. Translated, it gives CASSQGRDRGYQPQHF.

V is TRBV19 and J is TRBJ1-1; TRBD1 agrees at 9 bases. Germline-derived CDR1 and CDR2 are LNHDA and SQIVND (reference sequence). Trimming removed 8 bases from V and 6 bases from J; junction bases left unmatched: 10. The CDR3 extends over 14 amino acids. Here the CDR3 reads CASGPGQGRSEAFF. CDR3 in DNA: TGTGCCAGTGGGCCGGGACAGGGACGCTCTGAAGCTTTCTTT.

This sequence joins TRBV30 and TRBJ1-3; the D is unclear. The CDR3 has 17 residues. Germline V gives CDR1 GTSNPN, CDR2 SVGIG (reference sequence). V lost 0 bases and J lost 0, with 15 bases in between. Here the CDR3 reads CAWSVLGTSFSGNTIYF. The CDR3 nucleotides are TGTGCCTGGAGTGTACTAGGCACGTCGTTCTCTGGAAACACCATATATTTT.

The chain has TRBV28 and TRBJ1-1; perhaps TRBD1 as D (5 bases). The V and J ends lost 1 base and 4 bases respectively, with 10 bases between them. Germline CDR1 MDHEN, CDR2 SYDVKM. The CDR3 totals 14 residues. This CDR3 is CASSLYGGITEAFF. As DNA, the CDR3 is TGTGCCAGCAGTTTATACGGGGGAATCACTGAAGCTTTCTTT.

This clone is identified as medium-sized from frequency. V and J are TRBV6-4 and TRBJ1-6, with 10 bases lining up with TRBD1. This CDR3 region has 14 residues. After removal of 5 bases from V and 7 bases from J, the junction contained 2 bases not matched to a gene. Germline lookup yields CDR1 MRHNA and CDR2 SNTAGT. CDR3: CASSPGQGNSPLHF. In DNA, the CDR3 is TGTGCCAGCAGTCCGGGACAGGGGAATTCACCCCTCCACTTT.

CDR3 coding DNA: TGTGCCAGTTGGAGGGCGGCCTACAATGAGCAGTTCTTC. Translating it yields CASWRAAYNEQFF. The genes are TRBV6-1 and TRBJ2-1, with D maybe TRBD2 (6 bases). Trimming removed 9 bases at V and 2 bases at J, with 11 bases between. The CDR3 is 13 residues long. Germline CDR1 MNHNS, CDR2 SASEGT.

The rearrangement uses TRBV28 and TRBJ2-2; possibly TRBD2 for D (7 bases). V lost 5 bases, J lost 7 bases, and 14 bases lay in between. The length of the CDR3 is 14 residues. The germline V gene has CDR1 MDHEN and CDR2 SYDVKM. The chain's CDR3 is CASSGGGGVGELFF. CDR3 bases: TGTGCCAGCAGTGGGGGAGGGGGAGTCGGGGAGCTGTTTTTT.

The rearrangement links TRBV18 to TRBJ2-1; TRBD2 matches at 11 bases. This CDR3 is 15 amino acids long. The germline V gene encodes CDR1 KGHSH and CDR2 LQKENI. V gave up 3 bases and J gave up 3 bases; unmatched junction bases: 1. The CDR3: CASSPLAGGYNEQFF. The CDR3 DNA reads TGTGCCAGCTCACCTCTAGCGGGAGGCTACAATGAGCAGTTCTTC.

The chain carries TRBV5-1 and TRBJ2-7; D may be TRBD1 (6 bases). V was trimmed by 4 bases and J by 4 bases, leaving 12 bases between them. The germline CDR1 and CDR2 sequences are SGHRS and YFSETQ. The CDR3 spans 13 residues. The DNA of the CDR3 is TGCGCCAGCAGCAGGACAGAGGGATACGAGCAGTACTTC. It encodes CASSRTEGYEQYF.

V gene TRBV15 combines with J gene TRBJ1-5; D possibly corresponds to TRBD1 (6 bases). Trimming removed 0 bases from V and 5 bases from J, with 14 bases in between. The CDR3 is made up of 16 amino acids. The germline V gene encodes CDR1 LNHNV and CDR2 YYDKDF (reference sequence). The CDR3 reads CATSRDRGALDQPQHF. CDR3 DNA: TGTGCCACCAGCAGAGATCGGGGGGCTCTTGATCAGCCCCAGCATTTT.

The V call is TRBV9, the J call TRBJ2-7; 7 nucleotides line up with TRBD1. This CDR3 comprises 14 residues. Germline values: CDR1 SGDLS, CDR2 YYNGEE. Trimming at V came to 4 bases and at J to 0 bases, leaving 4 bases not matched to a gene. The CDR3 sequence: CASSKGGISYEQYF. CDR3 nucleotide sequence: TGTGCCAGCAGCAAAGGGGGCATCTCCTACGAGCAGTACTTC. The complete variable domain, with remaining parts taken from reference TRBV9 and TRBJ2-7, reads DSGVTQTPKHLITATGQRVTLRCSPRSGDLSVYWYQQSLDQGLQFLIQYYNGEERAKGNILERFSAQQFPDLHSELNLSSLELGDSALYFCASSKGGISYEQYFGPGTRLTVT.

V gene TRBV7-9 combines with J gene TRBJ2-2; TRBD2 agrees at 7 bases. This CDR3 is 16 amino acids long. Losses at the gene ends were 2 bases for V and 6 bases for J; bases not matched to a gene: 9. Germline loops: CDR1 SEHNR, CDR2 FQNEAQ (reference sequence). CDR3 amino acids: CASSLRTSSAPGELFF. The CDR3 nucleotides are TGTGCCAGCAGCTTAAGGACTAGTTCTGCTCCCGGGGAGCTGTTTTTT.

The chain joins TRBV5-8 to TRBJ2-7; 9 bases map to TRBD1. J gave up 2 bases and V 5 bases, and 11 bases lay outside the gene matches. The germline CDR1 and CDR2 sequences are SGHTS and YDEGEE. CDR3 length: 16 amino acids. In nucleotides, the CDR3 is TGTGCCAGCAGACTCACGCCCGGGACAGGGACCTACGAGCAGTACTTC. This encodes CASRLTPGTGTYEQYF.

The chain couples TRBV7-2 to TRBJ2-7, with 9 bases that match TRBD2. V was pared by 5 bases and J by 1 base, with 6 bases of the junction left unmatched. This CDR3 has 15 amino acids. In germline, CDR1 is SGHTA, CDR2 FQGNSA. The CDR3 reads CASSKTSGGSYEQYF. CDR3 nucleotides: TGTGCCAGCAGCAAGACTAGCGGCGGTTCCTACGAGCAGTACTTC.

The CDR3 protein is CASSLGQGSGETQYF. The CDR3 DNA reads TGTGCCAGCAGTTTGGGACAGGGGAGTGGAGAGACCCAGTACTTC. V and J are TRBV27 and TRBJ2-5; 10 nucleotides agree with TRBD1. Germline trimming cut 3 bases from V and 4 bases from J; bases unmatched to any gene: 5. Germline V CDR1 and CDR2: MNHEY, SMNVEV (reference sequence). The CDR3 is 15 amino acids.

The chain joins TRBV5-6 to TRBJ2-1, with a tentative D call TRBD2 (6 bases). The CDR3 is 14 residues long. Germline CDR1 reads SGHDT; CDR2 reads YYEEEE. V lost 5 bases and J lost 7, with 16 bases in between. CDR3 sequence: CASSSVRDSNEQFF. The DNA of the CDR3 is TGTGCCAGCAGTTCTGTTAGGGACTCAAATGAGCAGTTCTTC.

The chain uses TRBV5-1 and TRBJ2-1; D perhaps matches TRBD2 (6 bases). The ends were cut back, 5 bases at V and 5 bases at J, with 17 bases in the middle. The CDR3 has 15 residues. The germline V gene encodes CDR1 SGHRS and CDR2 YFSETQ. CDR3 residues: CASSLRESFNNEQFF. The CDR3 DNA sequence: TGCGCCAGCAGTCTCCGGGAGTCGTTCAACAATGAGCAGTTCTTC.

The chain uses TRBV5-4 and TRBJ1-1, with unresolved D. The CDR3 consists of 15 residues. In germline, CDR1 is SGHNT, CDR2 YYREEE (reference sequence). Trimming pared 4 bases from V and 7 bases from J, leaving 20 bases between. In DNA form, the CDR3 reads TGTGCCAGCAGCGTTGGTGTGTCAGCGACCGATGAAGCTTTCTTT. Its translation: CASSVGVSATDEAFF.

V gene TRBV7-3 combines with J gene TRBJ2-7, with D perhaps TRBD2 (7 bases). The V end was cut by 5 bases, the J end by 4 bases, with 18 bases between. The germline gives CDR1 SGHTA, CDR2 FQGTGA. There are 15 residues in the CDR3. This chain's CDR3 is CASSTGRVGFYEQYF. The DNA of the CDR3 is TGTGCCAGCAGCACAGGGAGGGTGGGTTTTTACGAGCAGTACTTC.

The chain is built from TRBV5-1 and TRBJ2-7, with D possibly being TRBD2 (6 bases). The CDR3 covers 15 residues. Germline-derived CDR1 and CDR2 are SGHRS and YFSETQ. V was clipped by 2 bases and J by 0 bases, with 12 bases between them. The CDR3 DNA reads as TGCGCCAGCAGCTTTAGCGGAGCTACCTCCTACGAGCAGTACTTC. Translated: CASSFSGATSYEQYF.

The gene calls are TRBV27 and TRBJ1-2; D is uncertain. The CDR3 sequence is 15 residues long. Looked up from germline, CDR1 is MNHEY and CDR2 is SMNVEV (reference sequence). V was pared by 2 bases and J by 4 bases, with 14 bases between. This chain's CDR3 is CASSLTGSAVYGYTF. The CDR3 DNA is TGTGCCAGCAGTTTAACCGGATCGGCGGTCTATGGCTACACCTTC.

The J gene is TRBJ2-5, the V gene TRBV5-1; TRBD2 agrees at 9 bases. The assigned J gene may be wrong: the sequence end matches TRBJ2-7 better. The CDR3 covers 16 residues. The germline V gene encodes CDR1 SGHRS and CDR2 YFSETQ. CDR3 nucleotides: TGCGCCAGCACCCCGAGGGGAGTAGCGGGAGCCTACGAGCAGTACTTC. This codes for CASTPRGVAGAYEQYF.

The chain joins TRBV5-1 to TRBJ2-7; D possibly corresponds to TRBD1 (7 bases). V gave up 4 bases and J gave up 7 bases, with 18 bases separating them. This CDR3 spans 14 amino acids. Germline CDR1 is SGHRS and CDR2 is YFSETQ. CDR3 DNA: TGCGCCAGCAGCGTACCCACAGGGGCGGGGGAGCAGTACTTC. It translates to CASSVPTGAGEQYF.